The present T cell receptor (beta chain) was sequenced within a study of blood T cell repertoires in COVID-19. Whole-study context: From T cells, B-cell-depleted T cells, or PBMCs came the material, which was cDNA or gDNA.

The repertoire was sequenced with immunoSEQ multiplex PCR; TCRdb's copy has only in-frame clones and lacks some. This sample carries tens of thousands of clones, more than 60% of them seen once, and the ten largest clones take 14% to 15%. Germline CDR1 is MNHEY and CDR2 is SMNVEV (reference sequence). CDR3 length: 14 residues. The germline V and J ends were trimmed by 6 bases and 4 bases, with 13 bases remaining between them. Sequencing used peripheral blood. The chain has TRBV27 and TRBJ1-5; no definite D call. The receptor comes from a human donor with active or convalescent COVID-19. The donor label of this sample is uncertain. DNA of the CDR3: TGTGCCAGCAGCCCGATGGGGAGAAATCAGCCCCAGCATTTT. Translating gives CASSPMGRNQPQHF.